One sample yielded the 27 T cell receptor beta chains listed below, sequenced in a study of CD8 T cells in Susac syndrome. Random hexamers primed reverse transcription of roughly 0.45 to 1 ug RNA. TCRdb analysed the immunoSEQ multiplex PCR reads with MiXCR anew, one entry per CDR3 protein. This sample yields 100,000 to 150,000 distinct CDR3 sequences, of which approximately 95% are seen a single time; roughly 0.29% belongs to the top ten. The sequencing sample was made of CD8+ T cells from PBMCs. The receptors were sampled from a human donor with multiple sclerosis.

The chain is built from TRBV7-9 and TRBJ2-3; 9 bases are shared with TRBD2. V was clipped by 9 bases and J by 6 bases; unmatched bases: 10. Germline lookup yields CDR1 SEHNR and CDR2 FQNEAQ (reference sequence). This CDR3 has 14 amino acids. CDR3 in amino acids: CARGSLAGIDTQYF. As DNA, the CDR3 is TGTGCCAGGGGATCCCTAGCGGGAATTGATACGCAGTATTTT.

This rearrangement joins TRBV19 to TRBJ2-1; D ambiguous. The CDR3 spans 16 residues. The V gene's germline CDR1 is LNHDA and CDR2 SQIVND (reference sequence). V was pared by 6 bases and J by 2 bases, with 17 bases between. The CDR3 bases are TGTGCCAGTAGCCACCCCCGCGACAAAGCCTACAATGAGCAGTTCTTC. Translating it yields CASSHPRDKAYNEQFF.

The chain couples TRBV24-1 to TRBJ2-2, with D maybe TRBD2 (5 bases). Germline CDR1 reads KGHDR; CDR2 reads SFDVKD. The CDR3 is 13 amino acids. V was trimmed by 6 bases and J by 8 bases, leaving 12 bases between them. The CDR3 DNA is TGTGCCACCAGTTTTCTACCGGGGGGGGAGCTGTTTTTT. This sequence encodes CATSFLPGGELFF.

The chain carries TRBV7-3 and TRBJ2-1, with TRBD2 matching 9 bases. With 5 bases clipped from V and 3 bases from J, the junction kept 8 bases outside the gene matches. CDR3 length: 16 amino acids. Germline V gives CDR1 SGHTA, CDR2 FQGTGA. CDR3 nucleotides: TGTGCCAGCAGCCCCCGGGGTAGCGGGAGCTACAATGAGCAGTTCTTC. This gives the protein CASSPRGSGSYNEQFF. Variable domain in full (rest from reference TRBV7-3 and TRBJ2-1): GAGVSQTPSNKVTEKGKYVELRCDPISGHTALYWYRQSLGQGPEFLIYFQGTGAADDSGLPNDRFFAVRPEGSVSTLKIQRTERGDSAVYLCASSPRGSGSYNEQFFGPGTRLTVL.

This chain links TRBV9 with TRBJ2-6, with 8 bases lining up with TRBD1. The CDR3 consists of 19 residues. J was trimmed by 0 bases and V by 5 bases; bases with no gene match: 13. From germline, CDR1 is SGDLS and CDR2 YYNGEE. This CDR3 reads CASSVRGQGPLSGANVLTF. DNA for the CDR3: TGTGCCAGCAGTGTCCGCGGACAGGGTCCTCTCTCTGGGGCCAACGTCCTGACTTTC.

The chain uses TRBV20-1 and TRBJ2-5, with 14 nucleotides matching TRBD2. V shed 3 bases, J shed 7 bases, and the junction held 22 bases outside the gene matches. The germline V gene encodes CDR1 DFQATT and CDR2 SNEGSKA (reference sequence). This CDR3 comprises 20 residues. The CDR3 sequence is CSASILHVGLAGVLRGTQYF. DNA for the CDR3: TGCAGTGCTAGCATCCTCCACGTGGGACTAGCGGGAGTGTTGAGAGGGACCCAGTACTTC.

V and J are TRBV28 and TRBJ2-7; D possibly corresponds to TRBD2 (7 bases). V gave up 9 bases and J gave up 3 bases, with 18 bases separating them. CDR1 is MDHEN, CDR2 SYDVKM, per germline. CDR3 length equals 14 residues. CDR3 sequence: CASRTRGGIYEQYF. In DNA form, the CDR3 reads TGTGCCAGTAGGACGAGGGGGGGTATCTACGAGCAGTACTTC.

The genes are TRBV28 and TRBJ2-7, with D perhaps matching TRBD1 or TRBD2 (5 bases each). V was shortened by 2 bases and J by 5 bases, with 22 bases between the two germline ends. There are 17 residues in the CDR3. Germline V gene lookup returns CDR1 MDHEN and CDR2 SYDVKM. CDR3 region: CASSLVGGRRGVDEQYF. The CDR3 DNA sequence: TGTGCCAGCAGTTTAGTTGGGGGAAGAAGGGGTGTCGACGAGCAGTACTTC.

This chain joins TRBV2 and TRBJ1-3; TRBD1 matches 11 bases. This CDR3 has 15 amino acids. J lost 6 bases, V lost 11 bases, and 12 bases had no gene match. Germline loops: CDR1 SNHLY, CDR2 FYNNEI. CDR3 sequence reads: CAEAAPGQGENTIYF. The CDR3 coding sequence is TGTGCCGAAGCAGCCCCGGGACAGGGGGAAAACACCATATATTTT.

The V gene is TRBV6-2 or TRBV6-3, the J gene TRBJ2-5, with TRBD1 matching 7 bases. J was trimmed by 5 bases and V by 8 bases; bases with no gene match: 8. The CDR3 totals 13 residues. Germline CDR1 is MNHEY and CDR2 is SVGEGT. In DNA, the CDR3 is TGTGCCAGCCGCAAGGGACAGAGGGAGACCCAGTACTTC. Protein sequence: CASRKGQRETQYF.

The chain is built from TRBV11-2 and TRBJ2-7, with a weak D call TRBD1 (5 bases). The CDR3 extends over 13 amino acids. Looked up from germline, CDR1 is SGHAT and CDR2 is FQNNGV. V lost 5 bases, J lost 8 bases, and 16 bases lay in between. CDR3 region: CASSPTVTAQQYF. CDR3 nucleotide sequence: TGTGCCAGCAGCCCGACGGTGACAGCCCAGCAGTACTTC. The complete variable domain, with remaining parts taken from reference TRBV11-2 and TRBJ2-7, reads EAGVAQSPRYKIIEKRQSVAFWCNPISGHATLYWYQQILGQGPKLLIQFQNNGVVDDSQLPKDRFSAERLKGVDSTLKIQPAKLEDSAVYLCASSPTVTAQQYFGPGTRLTVT.

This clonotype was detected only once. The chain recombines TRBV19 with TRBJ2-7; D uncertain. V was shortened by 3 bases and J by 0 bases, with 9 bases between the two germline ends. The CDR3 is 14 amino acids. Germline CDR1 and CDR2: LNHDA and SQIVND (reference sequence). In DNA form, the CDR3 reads TGTGCCAGTAGTATGCCGAGGACCTCCTACGAGCAGTACTTC. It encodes CASSMPRTSYEQYF.

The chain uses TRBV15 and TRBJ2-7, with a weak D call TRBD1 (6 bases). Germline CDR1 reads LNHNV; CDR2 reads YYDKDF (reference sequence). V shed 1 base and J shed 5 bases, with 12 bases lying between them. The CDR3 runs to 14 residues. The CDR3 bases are TGTGCCACCAGCAGAGTCCGCAGGGGTAACGAGCAGTACTTC. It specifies CATSRVRRGNEQYF.

CDR3 nucleotides: TGTGCCAGCAGTACGGGACAGGGCAGGGCAGATACGCAGTATTTT. Its protein product is CASSTGQGRADTQYF. V usage is TRBV2 and J usage is TRBJ2-3; 9 positions match TRBD1. The V gene end was trimmed by 5 bases and the J gene end by 4 bases; junction bases not matched to a gene: 7. The CDR3 covers 15 residues. Germline V gene sequence: CDR1 SNHLY, CDR2 FYNNEI.

CDR3 protein: CASSPRVGGANYGYTF. The CDR3 region has the DNA TGTGCCAGCAGCCCAAGAGTCGGGGGCGCTAACTATGGCTACACCTTC. The V call is TRBV9, the J call TRBJ1-2; weak D call: TRBD1 (6 bases). V lost 4 bases and J lost 0, with 16 bases in between. This CDR3 is 16 amino acids long. The V gene's germline CDR1 is SGDLS and CDR2 YYNGEE.

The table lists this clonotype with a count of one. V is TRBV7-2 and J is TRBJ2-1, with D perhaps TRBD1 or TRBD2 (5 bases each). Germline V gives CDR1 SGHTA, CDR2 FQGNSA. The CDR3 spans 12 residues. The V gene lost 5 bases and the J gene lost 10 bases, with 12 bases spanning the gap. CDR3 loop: CASSLGVSEQFF. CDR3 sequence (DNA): TGTGCCAGCAGCCTGGGGGTTAGCGAGCAGTTCTTC.

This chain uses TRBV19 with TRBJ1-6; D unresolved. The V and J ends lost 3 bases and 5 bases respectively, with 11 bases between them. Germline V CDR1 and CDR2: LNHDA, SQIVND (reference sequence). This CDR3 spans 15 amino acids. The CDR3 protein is CASSIGRRNNSPLHF. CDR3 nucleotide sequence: TGTGCCAGTAGTATCGGACGGCGTAATAATTCACCCCTCCACTTT.

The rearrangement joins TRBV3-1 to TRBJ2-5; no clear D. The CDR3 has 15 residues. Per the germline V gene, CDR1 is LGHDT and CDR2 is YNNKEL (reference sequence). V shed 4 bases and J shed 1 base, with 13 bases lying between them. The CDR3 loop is CASSPPLGFQETQYF. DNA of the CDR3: TGTGCCAGCAGCCCCCCTCTGGGCTTCCAAGAGACCCAGTACTTC.

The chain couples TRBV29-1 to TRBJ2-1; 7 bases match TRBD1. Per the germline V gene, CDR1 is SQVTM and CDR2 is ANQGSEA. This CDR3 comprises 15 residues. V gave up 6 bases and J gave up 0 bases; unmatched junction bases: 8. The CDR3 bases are TGCAGCGTGCGTCAGGGGGAGAGCTCCTACAATGAGCAGTTCTTC. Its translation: CSVRQGESSYNEQFF.

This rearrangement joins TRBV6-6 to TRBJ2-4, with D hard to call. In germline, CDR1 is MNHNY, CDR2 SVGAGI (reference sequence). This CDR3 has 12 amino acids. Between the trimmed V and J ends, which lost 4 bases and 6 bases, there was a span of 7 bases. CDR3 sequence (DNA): TGTGCCAGCAGTTCTAAGTTAAACATTCAGTACTTC. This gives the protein CASSSKLNIQYF.

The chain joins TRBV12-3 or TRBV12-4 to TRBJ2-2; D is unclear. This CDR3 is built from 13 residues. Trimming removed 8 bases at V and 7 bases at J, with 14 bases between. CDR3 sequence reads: CASAPLMGGELFF. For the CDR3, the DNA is TGTGCCAGCGCCCCCCTTATGGGCGGGGAGCTGTTTTTT.

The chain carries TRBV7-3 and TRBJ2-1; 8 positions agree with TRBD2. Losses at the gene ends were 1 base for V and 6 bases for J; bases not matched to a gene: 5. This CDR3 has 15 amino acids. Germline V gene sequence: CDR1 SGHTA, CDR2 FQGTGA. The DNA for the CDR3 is TGTGCCAGCAGCTTAAGGGCGGGGGGCGGCAATGAGCAGTTCTTC. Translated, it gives CASSLRAGGGNEQFF.

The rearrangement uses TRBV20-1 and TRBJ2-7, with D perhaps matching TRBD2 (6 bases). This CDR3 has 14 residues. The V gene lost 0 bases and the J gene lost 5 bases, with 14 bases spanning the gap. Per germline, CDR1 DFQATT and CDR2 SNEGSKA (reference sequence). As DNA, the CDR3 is TGCAGTGCTAGAGATTTGACGGAGGGCCACGAGCAGTACGTC. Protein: CSARDLTEGHEQYV.

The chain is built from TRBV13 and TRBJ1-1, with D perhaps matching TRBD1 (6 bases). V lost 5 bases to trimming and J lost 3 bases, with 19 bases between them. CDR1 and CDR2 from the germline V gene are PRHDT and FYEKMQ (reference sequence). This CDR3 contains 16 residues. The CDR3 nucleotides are TGTGCCAGCAGCCCCACCCCAAGGGGGGTATACACTGAAGCTTTCTTT. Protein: CASSPTPRGVYTEAFF.

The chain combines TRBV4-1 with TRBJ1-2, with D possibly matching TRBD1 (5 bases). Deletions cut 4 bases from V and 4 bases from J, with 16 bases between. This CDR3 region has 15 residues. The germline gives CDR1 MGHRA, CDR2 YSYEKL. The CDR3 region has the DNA TGCGCCAGCAGCCTCGGGGACGGGTGGGGCTATGGCTACACCTTC. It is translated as CASSLGDGWGYGYTF.

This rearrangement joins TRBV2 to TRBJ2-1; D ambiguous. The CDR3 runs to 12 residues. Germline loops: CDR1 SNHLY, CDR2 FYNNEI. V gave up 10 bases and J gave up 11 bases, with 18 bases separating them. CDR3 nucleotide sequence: TGTGCCACCACGGATCAACGGACCCAGCAGTTCTTC. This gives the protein CATTDQRTQQFF.

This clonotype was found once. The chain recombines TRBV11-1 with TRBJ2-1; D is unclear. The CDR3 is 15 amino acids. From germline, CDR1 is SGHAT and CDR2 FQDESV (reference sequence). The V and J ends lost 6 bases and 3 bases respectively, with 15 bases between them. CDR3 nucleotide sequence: TGTGCCAGCAGTTTCCAGGAATCCCTCTACAATGAGCAGTTCTTC. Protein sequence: CASSFQESLYNEQFF. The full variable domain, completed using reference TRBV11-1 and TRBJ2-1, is EAEVAQSPRYKITEKSQAVAFWCDPISGHATLYWYRQILGQGPELLVQFQDESVVDDSQLPKDRFSAERLKGVDSTLKIQPAELGDSAMYLCASSFQESLYNEQFFGPGTRLTVL.